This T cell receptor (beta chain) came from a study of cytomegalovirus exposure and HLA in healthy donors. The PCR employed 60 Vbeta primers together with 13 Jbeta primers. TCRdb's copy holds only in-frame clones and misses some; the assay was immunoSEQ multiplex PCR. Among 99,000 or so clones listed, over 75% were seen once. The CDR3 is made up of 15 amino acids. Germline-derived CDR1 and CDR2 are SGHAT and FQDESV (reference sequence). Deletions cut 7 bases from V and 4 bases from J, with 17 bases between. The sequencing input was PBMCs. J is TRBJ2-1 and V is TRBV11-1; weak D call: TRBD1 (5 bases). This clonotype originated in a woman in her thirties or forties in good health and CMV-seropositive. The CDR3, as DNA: TGTGCCAGCACCGATTTCGGACATATTTACAATGAGCAGTTCTTC. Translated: CASTDFGHIYNEQFF.